A selection of T cell receptor beta chains follows, all from one sample in a study of blood T cell repertoires in COVID-19. Sequencing used immunoSEQ multiplex PCR; TCRdb keeps in-frame clones, though not all of them. The sample lists about 130,000 clones; approximately 85% were seen once. The sequenced material came from peripheral blood. All receptors derive from a human donor in a cohort sampled during active COVID-19. The CDR3 runs from the conserved cysteine through the conserved F or W. D genes are given only for firm matches. A row's size may be missing; if present it is once, few, many or a size class.

abundance: -
j_gene: TRBJ1-5
d_gene: TRBD1
v_gene: TRBV19
CDR3aa: CASERDRGPQPQHF
CDR3nt: TGTGCCAGTGAAAGGGACAGGGGGCCTCAGCCCCAGCATTTT

abundance: once
j_gene: TRBJ1-6
d_gene: -
v_gene: TRBV10-3
CDR3aa: CAITSGSYSPLHF
CDR3nt: TGTGCCATCACTTCCGGGTCTTACTCACCCCTCCACTTT

abundance: -
j_gene: TRBJ1-2
d_gene: -
v_gene: TRBV27
CDR3aa: CASSLFQGGGYTF
CDR3nt: TGTGCCAGCAGTTTATTTCAGGGAGGGGGCTACACCTTC

abundance: -
j_gene: TRBJ1-1
d_gene: TRBD1
v_gene: TRBV5-1
CDR3aa: CASSWDRETEAFF
CDR3nt: TGCGCCAGCAGCTGGGACAGGGAAACTGAAGCTTTCTTT

abundance: -
j_gene: TRBJ2-2
d_gene: -
v_gene: TRBV24-1
CDR3aa: CATSDLLTGELFF
CDR3nt: TGTGCCACCAGTGATTTGCTTACCGGGGAGCTGTTTTTT

abundance: -
j_gene: TRBJ1-5
d_gene: -
v_gene: TRBV7-3
CDR3aa: CASSCYSSNQPQHF
CDR3nt: TGTGCCAGCAGCTGTTACAGTAGCAATCAGCCCCAGCATTTT

abundance: -
j_gene: TRBJ1-5
d_gene: -
v_gene: TRBV12-3/TRBV12-4
CDR3aa: CASSFGQTQPQHF
CDR3nt: TGTGCCAGCAGTTTCGGACAGACGCAGCCCCAGCATTTT

abundance: once
j_gene: TRBJ2-3
d_gene: -
v_gene: TRBV1
CDR3aa: CTSRSRGGGGTDTQYF
CDR3nt: TGCACCAGCCGTAGCCGGGGCGGGGGAGGAACAGATACGCAGTATTTT

abundance: -
j_gene: TRBJ1-2
d_gene: TRBD1
v_gene: TRBV18
CDR3aa: CASRQGQGANYGYTF
CDR3nt: TGTGCCAGCCGACAGGGACAGGGGGCGAACTATGGCTACACCTTC

abundance: few
j_gene: TRBJ1-4
d_gene: -
v_gene: TRBV7-9
CDR3aa: CASSLIGEKLFF
CDR3nt: TGTGCCAGCAGCTTAATCGGTGAAAAACTGTTTTTT

abundance: -
j_gene: TRBJ1-1
d_gene: TRBD1
v_gene: TRBV4-2
CDR3aa: CASSQVADRGWEGNTEAFF
CDR3nt: TGTGCCAGCAGCCAAGTCGCCGACAGGGGTTGGGAGGGGAACACTGAAGCTTTCTTT

abundance: -
j_gene: TRBJ2-1
d_gene: TRBD2
v_gene: TRBV4-1
CDR3aa: CASSQATSSLNEQFF
CDR3nt: TGCGCCAGCAGCCAAGCGACTAGCTCGTTGAATGAGCAGTTCTTC

abundance: -
j_gene: TRBJ2-1
d_gene: TRBD1
v_gene: TRBV14
CDR3aa: CASSQERGTGQFF
CDR3nt: TGTGCCAGCAGCCAAGAAAGGGGGACAGGGCAGTTCTTC

abundance: -
j_gene: TRBJ1-5
d_gene: -
v_gene: TRBV6-5
CDR3aa: CASSPGQWNQPQHF
CDR3nt: TGTGCCAGCAGTCCGGGACAATGGAATCAGCCCCAGCATTTT

abundance: -
j_gene: TRBJ2-7
d_gene: -
v_gene: TRBV30
CDR3aa: CAWSPRAGVSYEQYF
CDR3nt: TGTGCCTGGAGTCCCCGTGCAGGGGTCTCCTACGAGCAGTACTTC

abundance: -
j_gene: TRBJ2-7
d_gene: TRBD1
v_gene: TRBV11-3
CDR3aa: CASSLGTGAAEQYF
CDR3nt: TGTGCCAGCAGCTTAGGGACAGGGGCGGCCGAGCAGTACTTC

abundance: once
j_gene: TRBJ1-1
d_gene: TRBD1
v_gene: TRBV27
CDR3aa: CASSLTGVAEAFF
CDR3nt: TGTGCCAGCAGTTTGACAGGGGTTGCTGAAGCTTTCTTT

abundance: -
j_gene: TRBJ2-7
d_gene: -
v_gene: TRBV6-6
CDR3aa: CASSYEGYYEQYF
CDR3nt: TGTGCCAGCAGTTACGAGGGATACTACGAGCAGTACTTC

abundance: -
j_gene: TRBJ2-3
d_gene: TRBD2
v_gene: TRBV18
CDR3aa: CASSLHLAGGPGTQYF
CDR3nt: TGTGCCAGCTCACTACACCTAGCGGGGGGGCCGGGTACGCAGTATTTT

abundance: -
j_gene: TRBJ2-7
d_gene: -
v_gene: TRBV30
CDR3aa: CAWSGTGWSYEQYF
CDR3nt: TGTGCCTGGAGTGGCACAGGTTGGTCCTACGAGCAGTACTTC

abundance: few
j_gene: TRBJ2-5
d_gene: TRBD2
v_gene: TRBV11-2
CDR3aa: CASSVEAGGLETQYF
CDR3nt: TGTGCCAGCAGCGTCGAAGCGGGGGGCCTGGAGACCCAGTACTTC

abundance: once
j_gene: TRBJ1-1
d_gene: -
v_gene: TRBV11-2
CDR3aa: CASSLDKSTEAFF
CDR3nt: TGTGCCAGCAGCTTAGACAAGAGCACTGAAGCTTTCTTT

abundance: -
j_gene: TRBJ1-1
d_gene: -
v_gene: TRBV4-1
CDR3aa: CASSPRTVITEAFF
CDR3nt: TGCGCCAGCAGCCCTAGGACAGTTATCACTGAAGCTTTCTTT

abundance: -
j_gene: TRBJ1-4
d_gene: -
v_gene: TRBV27
CDR3aa: CASRTAATNEKLFF
CDR3nt: TGTGCCAGCAGAACAGCTGCAACTAATGAAAAACTGTTTTTT

abundance: once
j_gene: TRBJ1-3
d_gene: -
v_gene: TRBV6-2/TRBV6-3
CDR3aa: CASSPGTSGNTIYF
CDR3nt: TGTGCCAGCAGTCCGGGAACCTCTGGAAACACCATATATTTT

abundance: -
j_gene: TRBJ2-1
d_gene: -
v_gene: TRBV10-1
CDR3aa: CAVDEQFF
CDR3nt: TGCGCCGTCGATGAGCAGTTCTTC

abundance: -
j_gene: TRBJ2-5
d_gene: TRBD2
v_gene: TRBV30
CDR3aa: CAWTELAEETQYF
CDR3nt: TGTGCCTGGACGGAACTAGCGGAAGAGACCCAGTACTTC

abundance: few
j_gene: TRBJ1-1
d_gene: TRBD1
v_gene: TRBV6-6
CDR3aa: CASRTDRDTRAFF
CDR3nt: TGTGCCAGCAGAACCGACAGGGACACAAGAGCTTTCTTT

abundance: -
j_gene: TRBJ1-3
d_gene: -
v_gene: TRBV11-2
CDR3aa: CASSSPAVDSGNTIYF
CDR3nt: TGTGCCAGCAGCTCCCCGGCGGTGGACTCTGGAAACACCATATATTTT

abundance: -
j_gene: TRBJ2-7
d_gene: TRBD1
v_gene: TRBV11-2
CDR3aa: CASSSGTGNYEQYF
CDR3nt: TGTGCCAGCAGCTCCGGGACAGGGAACTACGAGCAGTACTTC

abundance: -
j_gene: TRBJ1-2
d_gene: TRBD1
v_gene: TRBV29-1
CDR3aa: CSVEEAGGGYTF
CDR3nt: TGCAGCGTTGAAGAGGCAGGGGGCGGCTACACCTTC

abundance: -
j_gene: TRBJ2-3
d_gene: -
v_gene: TRBV7-3
CDR3aa: CASSYSNADTQYF
CDR3nt: TGTGCCAGCAGCTACTCTAACGCGGATACGCAGTATTTT

abundance: -
j_gene: TRBJ2-7
d_gene: TRBD2
v_gene: TRBV7-8
CDR3aa: CASSTSGGAYEQYF
CDR3nt: TGTGCCAGCAGCACTAGCGGGGGGGCCTACGAGCAGTACTTC

abundance: -
j_gene: TRBJ2-2
d_gene: TRBD2
v_gene: TRBV6-1
CDR3aa: CASSESIKRGGPAGELFF
CDR3nt: TGTGCCAGCAGCGAATCCATCAAGCGGGGGGGCCCCGCCGGGGAGCTGTTTTTT

abundance: -
j_gene: TRBJ1-2
d_gene: -
v_gene: TRBV12-3/TRBV12-4
CDR3aa: CASSFGTIGYTF
CDR3nt: TGTGCCAGCAGTTTCGGGACAATTGGCTACACCTTC

abundance: -
j_gene: TRBJ2-7
d_gene: -
v_gene: TRBV15
CDR3aa: CATSKGGVSEQYF
CDR3nt: TGTGCCACCAGCAAAGGGGGTGTCTCCGAGCAGTACTTC

abundance: -
j_gene: TRBJ1-1
d_gene: TRBD1
v_gene: TRBV27
CDR3aa: CASSLSYLGRGPNTEAFF
CDR3nt: TGTGCCAGCAGTTTATCGTATCTGGGCAGGGGGCCGAACACTGAAGCTTTCTTT

abundance: -
j_gene: TRBJ2-2
d_gene: -
v_gene: TRBV3-1/TRBV3-2
CDR3aa: CASRQENTGELFF
CDR3nt: TGTGCCAGCAGGCAGGAGAACACCGGGGAGCTGTTTTTT

abundance: -
j_gene: TRBJ1-1
d_gene: TRBD1
v_gene: TRBV29-1
CDR3aa: CSVGQGPPNTEAFF
CDR3nt: TGCAGCGTTGGACAGGGGCCACCGAACACTGAAGCTTTCTTT

abundance: once
j_gene: TRBJ1-2
d_gene: -
v_gene: TRBV3-1/TRBV3-2
CDR3aa: CASSLRGNNYGYTF
CDR3nt: TGTGCCAGCAGCCTCAGGGGAAATAACTATGGCTACACCTTC

abundance: -
j_gene: TRBJ1-1
d_gene: TRBD1
v_gene: TRBV19
CDR3aa: CASSIVGQGSLKAFF
CDR3nt: TGTGCCAGTAGTATCGTGGGACAGGGATCATTGAAAGCTTTCTTT